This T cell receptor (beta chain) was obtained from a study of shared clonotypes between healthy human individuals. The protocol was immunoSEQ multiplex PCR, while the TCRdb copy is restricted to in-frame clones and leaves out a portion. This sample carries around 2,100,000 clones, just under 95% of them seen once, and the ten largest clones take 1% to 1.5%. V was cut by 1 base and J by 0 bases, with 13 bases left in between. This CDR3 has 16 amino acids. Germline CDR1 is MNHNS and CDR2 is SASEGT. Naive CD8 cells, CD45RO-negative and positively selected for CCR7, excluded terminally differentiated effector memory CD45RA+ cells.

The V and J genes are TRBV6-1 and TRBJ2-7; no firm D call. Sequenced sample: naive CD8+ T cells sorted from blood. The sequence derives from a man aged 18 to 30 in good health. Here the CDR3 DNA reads TGTGCCAGCAGTGAAGGGGTGGGTCCTAGCTCCTACGAGCAGTACTTC. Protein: CASSEGVGPSSYEQYF.